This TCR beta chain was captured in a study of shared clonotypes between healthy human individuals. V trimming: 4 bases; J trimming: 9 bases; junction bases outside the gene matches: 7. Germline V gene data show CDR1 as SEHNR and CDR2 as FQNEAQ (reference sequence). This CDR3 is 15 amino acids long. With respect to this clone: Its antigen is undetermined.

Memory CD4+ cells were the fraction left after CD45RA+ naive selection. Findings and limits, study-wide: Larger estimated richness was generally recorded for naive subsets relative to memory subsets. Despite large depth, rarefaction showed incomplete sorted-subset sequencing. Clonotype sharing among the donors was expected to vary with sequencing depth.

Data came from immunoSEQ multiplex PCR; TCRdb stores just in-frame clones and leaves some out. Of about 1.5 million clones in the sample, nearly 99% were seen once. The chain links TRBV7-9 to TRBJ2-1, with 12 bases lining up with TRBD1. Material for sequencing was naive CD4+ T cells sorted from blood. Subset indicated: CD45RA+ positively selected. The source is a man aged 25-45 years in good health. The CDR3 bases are TGTGCCAGCAGCTACCGGGACAGGGGGCATATTGAGCAGTTCTTC. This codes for CASSYRDRGHIEQFF.